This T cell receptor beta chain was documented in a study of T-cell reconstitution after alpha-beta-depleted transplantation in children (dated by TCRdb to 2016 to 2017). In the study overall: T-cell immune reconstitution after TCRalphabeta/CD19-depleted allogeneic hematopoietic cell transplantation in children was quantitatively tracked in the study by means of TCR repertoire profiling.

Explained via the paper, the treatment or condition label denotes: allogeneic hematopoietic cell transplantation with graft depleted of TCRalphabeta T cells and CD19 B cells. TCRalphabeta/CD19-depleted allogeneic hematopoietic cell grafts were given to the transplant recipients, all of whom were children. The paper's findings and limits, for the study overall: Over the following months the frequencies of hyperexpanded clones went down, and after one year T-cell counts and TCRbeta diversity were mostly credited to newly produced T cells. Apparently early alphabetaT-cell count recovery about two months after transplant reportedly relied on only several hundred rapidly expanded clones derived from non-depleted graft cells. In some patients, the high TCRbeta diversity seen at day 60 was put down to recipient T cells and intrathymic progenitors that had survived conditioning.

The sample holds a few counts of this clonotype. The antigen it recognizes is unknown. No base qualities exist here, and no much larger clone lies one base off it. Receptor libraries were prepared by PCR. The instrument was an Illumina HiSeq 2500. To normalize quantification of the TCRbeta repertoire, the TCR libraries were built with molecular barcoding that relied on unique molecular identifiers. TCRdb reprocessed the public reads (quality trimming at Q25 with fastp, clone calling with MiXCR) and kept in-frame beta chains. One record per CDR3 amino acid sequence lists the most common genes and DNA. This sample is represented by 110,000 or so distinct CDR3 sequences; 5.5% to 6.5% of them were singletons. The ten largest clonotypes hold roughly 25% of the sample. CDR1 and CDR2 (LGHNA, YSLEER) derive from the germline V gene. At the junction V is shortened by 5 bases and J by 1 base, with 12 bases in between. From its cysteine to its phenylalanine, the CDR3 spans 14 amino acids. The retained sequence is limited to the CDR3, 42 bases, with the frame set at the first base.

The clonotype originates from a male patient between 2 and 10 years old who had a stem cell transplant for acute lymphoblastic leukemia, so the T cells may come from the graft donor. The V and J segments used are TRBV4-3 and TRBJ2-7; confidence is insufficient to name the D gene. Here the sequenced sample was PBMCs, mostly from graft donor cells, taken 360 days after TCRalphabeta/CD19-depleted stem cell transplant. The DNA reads TGCGCCAGCAGCAGGACGGATCTATCCTACGAGCAGTACTTC. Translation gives CASSRTDLSYEQYF.